This T cell receptor beta chain was recorded in a study of monozygotic twins with inflammatory bowel disease. Findings of the study overall: Repertoire similarity was not found to differ between concordant and discordant twins, possibly from limited power. Sharing of clonotypes with others was lower in IBD patients than in healthy twins, and this was especially so with disease activity.

Making each TCR library took 3,000 to 4,500 ng of total RNA. From its re-call of the 5' RACE reads, TCRdb lists each CDR3 protein once, without DNA. Its listing shows about 300,000 distinct CDR3 sequences. Points on this clonotype: Its antigen remains unidentified.

The CDR3 extends over 15 amino acids. CDR1 MNHEY and CDR2 SVGEGT come from the germline V gene. The gene calls are TRBV6-2 or TRBV6-3 and TRBJ2-1; with no DNA, the TCRdb D assignment of TRBD2 cannot be verified. The sample taken for sequencing was blood. The source of this sequence is a human donor with ulcerative colitis or Crohn's disease, or a healthy co-twin of an affected twin (not recorded which). CDR3 loop: CASSYGGFSYNEQFF.